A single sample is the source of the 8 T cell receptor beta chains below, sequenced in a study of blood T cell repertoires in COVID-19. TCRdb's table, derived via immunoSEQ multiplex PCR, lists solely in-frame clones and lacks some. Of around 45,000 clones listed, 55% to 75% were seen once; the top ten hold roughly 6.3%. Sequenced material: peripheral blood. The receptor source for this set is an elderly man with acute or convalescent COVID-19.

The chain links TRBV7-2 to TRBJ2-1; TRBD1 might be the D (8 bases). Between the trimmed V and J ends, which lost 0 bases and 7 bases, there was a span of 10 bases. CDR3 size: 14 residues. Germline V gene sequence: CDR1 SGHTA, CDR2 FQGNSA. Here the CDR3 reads CASSLAQGGNEQFF. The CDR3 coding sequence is TGTGCCAGCAGCTTAGCACAGGGGGGGAATGAGCAGTTCTTC. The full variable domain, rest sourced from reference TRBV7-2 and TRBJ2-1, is GAGVSQSPSNKVTEKGKDVELRCDPISGHTALYWYRQSLGQGLEFLIYFQGNSAPDKSGLPSDRFSAERTGGSVSTLTIQRTQQEDSAVYLCASSLAQGGNEQFFGPGTRLTVL.

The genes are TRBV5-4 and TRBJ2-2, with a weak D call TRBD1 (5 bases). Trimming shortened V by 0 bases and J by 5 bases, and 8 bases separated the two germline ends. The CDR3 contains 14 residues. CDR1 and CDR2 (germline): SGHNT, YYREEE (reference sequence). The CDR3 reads CASSLDQGTGELFF. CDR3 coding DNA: TGTGCCAGCAGCTTGGACCAGGGAACCGGGGAGCTGTTTTTT. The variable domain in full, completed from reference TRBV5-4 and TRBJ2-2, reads ETGVTQSPTHLIKTRGQQVTLRCSSQSGHNTVSWYQQALGQGPQFIFQYYREEENGRGNFPPRFSGLQFPNYSSELNVNALELDDSALYLCASSLDQGTGELFFGEGSRLTVL.

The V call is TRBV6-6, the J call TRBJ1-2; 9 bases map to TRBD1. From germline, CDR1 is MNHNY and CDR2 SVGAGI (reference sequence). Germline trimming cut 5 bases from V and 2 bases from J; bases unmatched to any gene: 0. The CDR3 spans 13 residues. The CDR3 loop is CASSTGGNYGYTF. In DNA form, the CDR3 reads TGTGCCAGCAGTACAGGGGGCAACTATGGCTACACCTTC.

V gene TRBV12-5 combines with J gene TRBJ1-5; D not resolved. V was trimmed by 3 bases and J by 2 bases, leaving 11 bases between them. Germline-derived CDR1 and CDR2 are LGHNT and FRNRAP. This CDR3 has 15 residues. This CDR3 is CASGFLPFGNQPQHF. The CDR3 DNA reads TGTGCTAGTGGTTTCCTACCTTTTGGCAATCAGCCCCAGCATTTT. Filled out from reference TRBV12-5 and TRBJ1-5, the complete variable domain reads DARVTQTPRHKVTEMGQEVTMRCQPILGHNTVFWYRQTMMQGLELLAYFRNRAPLDDSGMPKDRFSAEMPDATLATLKIQPSEPRDSAVYFCASGFLPFGNQPQHFGDGTRLSIL.

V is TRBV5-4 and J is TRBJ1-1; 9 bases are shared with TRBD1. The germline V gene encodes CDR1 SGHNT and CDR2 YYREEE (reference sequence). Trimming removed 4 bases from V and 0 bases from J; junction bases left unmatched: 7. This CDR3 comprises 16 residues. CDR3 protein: CASSRTTGGMNTEAFF. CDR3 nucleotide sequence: TGTGCCAGCAGCCGAACTACAGGGGGCATGAACACTGAAGCTTTCTTT.

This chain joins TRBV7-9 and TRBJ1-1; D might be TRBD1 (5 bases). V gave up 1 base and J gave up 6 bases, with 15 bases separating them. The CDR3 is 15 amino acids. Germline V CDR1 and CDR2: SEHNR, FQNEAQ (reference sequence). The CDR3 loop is CASSLDPAGKSEAFF. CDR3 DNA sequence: TGTGCCAGCAGCTTAGATCCGGCAGGGAAGTCTGAAGCTTTCTTT.

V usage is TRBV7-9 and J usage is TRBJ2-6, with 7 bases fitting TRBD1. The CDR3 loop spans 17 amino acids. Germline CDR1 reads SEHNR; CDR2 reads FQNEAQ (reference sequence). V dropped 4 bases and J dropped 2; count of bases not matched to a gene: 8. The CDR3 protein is CASSSTGILTGANVLTF. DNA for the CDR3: TGTGCCAGCAGCTCGACAGGGATACTGACTGGGGCCAACGTCCTGACTTTC.

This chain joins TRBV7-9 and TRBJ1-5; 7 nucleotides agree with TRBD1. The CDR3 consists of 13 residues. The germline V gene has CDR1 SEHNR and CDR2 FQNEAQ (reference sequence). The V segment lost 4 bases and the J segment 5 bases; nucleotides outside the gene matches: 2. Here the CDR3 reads CASSSGQYQPQHF. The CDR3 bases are TGTGCCAGCAGCTCGGGACAGTATCAGCCCCAGCATTTT. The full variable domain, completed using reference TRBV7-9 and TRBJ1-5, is DTGVSQNPRHKITKRGQNVTFRCDPISEHNRLYWYRQTLGQGPEFLTYFQNEAQLEKSRLLSDRFSAERPKGSFSTLEIQRTEQGDSAMYLCASSSGQYQPQHFGDGTRLSIL.